The text below deals with one T cell receptor (beta chain). This clone was detected only once. The antigen this receptor binds is unknown. No base quality values were provided; no much bigger clone lies one nucleotide off. These data belong to a study of cytomegalovirus exposure and HLA in healthy donors (dated by TCRdb to 2017 to 2019). Background for the entire study: The 670 or so repertoires of the first cohort and the 95 to 150 validation repertoires were produced on the same platform, according to a later analysis. The study aimed to test whether cataloging public T cell receptors could reveal signatures of past pathogen exposure. To predict cytomegalovirus infection status, the study brought together high-throughput TCR immunosequencing, statistical association of individual TCRs with disease status, and machine learning. In addition to the first cohort of 650 to 800 subjects, a separate validation cohort of some 120 different subjects was used. General findings and caveats noted by the study authors: Across donors, most TCR sequences were observed very rarely, whereas some public TCRs were present in many individuals. The authors suggested that the approach could potentially be extended to other disease states and immunological phenotypes. The study gave a list of 150 to 200 TCR beta chains associated with cytomegalovirus. In both the original and validation cohorts, the classifier was reported to diagnose cytomegalovirus status with high specificity and sensitivity. Of the cluster scores, approximately 95% were above 0 in a later analysis, which found that TCRs clustered in the first cohort also tended to co-occur in the roughly 130 validation repertoires. Three of the identified cytomegalovirus-associated TCR beta chains were confirmed in vitro to be specific for cytomegalovirus antigens. A later analysis had no HLA typing for the validation cohort, so co-occurrence there was scored across all 110 or so repertoires.

Donors formed part of the validation cohort, which comprised over a hundred subjects and was distinct from the first cohort of some 700 subjects. The library came from the immunoSEQ multiplex PCR assay. The study's processing was this. A statistical classification framework was built for diagnosing cytomegalovirus status from the catalog of TCR beta chain sequences. This is the immuneACCESS table as TCRdb keeps it, with only in-frame sequences that have V and J called. A part of the clones is gone; compared with another copy, unresolved V genes explain less than half, and the rest is unexplained. V and J calls and clone size are copied from that table; D and trimming were computed from the DNA. The sample table records 120,000 or so clones; 75% to 90% of these occur just once. Roughly 2% of the sample rests with the top ten. The CDR3 measures 15 amino acids from cysteine to phenylalanine. Of all the DNA, just the CDR3 is kept, 45 bases in frame from base 1. Trimming takes 8 bases from V and 2 bases from J, and the germline ends sit 17 bases apart. CDR1 and CDR2 are read off the germline V gene as MDHEN and SYDVKM.

Sequences were obtained from PBMCs. The sequence came from a woman aged 18-29 years in good health and CMV-seronegative. This receptor chain uses TRBV28 and TRBJ2-3, with a weak D call of TRBD1 (7 bases match). The DNA sequence is TGTGCCAGCGCGCGCGGGACAGCCGACACAGATACGCAGTATTTT. This sequence encodes CASARGTADTDTQYF.